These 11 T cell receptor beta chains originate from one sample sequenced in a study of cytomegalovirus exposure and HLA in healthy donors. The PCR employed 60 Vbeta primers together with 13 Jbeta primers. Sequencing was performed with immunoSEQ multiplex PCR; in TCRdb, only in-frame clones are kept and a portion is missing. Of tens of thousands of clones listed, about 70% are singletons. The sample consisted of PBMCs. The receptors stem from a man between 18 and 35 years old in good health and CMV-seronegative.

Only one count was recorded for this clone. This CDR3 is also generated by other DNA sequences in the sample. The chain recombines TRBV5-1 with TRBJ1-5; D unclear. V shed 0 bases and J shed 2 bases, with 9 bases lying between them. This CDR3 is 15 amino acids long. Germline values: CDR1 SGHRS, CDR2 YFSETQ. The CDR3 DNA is TGCGCCAGCAGCTTGGGCGGGCAGGGCAATCAGCCCCAGCATTTT. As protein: CASSLGGQGNQPQHF. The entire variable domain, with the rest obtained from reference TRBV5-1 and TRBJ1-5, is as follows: KAGVTQTPRYLIKTRGQQVTLSCSPISGHRSVSWYQQTPGQGLQFLFEYFSETQRNKGNFPGRFSGRQFSNSRSEMNVSTLELGDSALYLCASSLGGQGNQPQHFGDGTRLSIL.

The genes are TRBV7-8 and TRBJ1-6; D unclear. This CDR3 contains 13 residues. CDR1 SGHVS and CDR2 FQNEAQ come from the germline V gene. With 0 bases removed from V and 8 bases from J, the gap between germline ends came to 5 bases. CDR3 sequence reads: CASSLAEDSPLHF. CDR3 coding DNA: TGTGCCAGCAGCTTAGCGGAGGATTCACCCCTCCACTTT.

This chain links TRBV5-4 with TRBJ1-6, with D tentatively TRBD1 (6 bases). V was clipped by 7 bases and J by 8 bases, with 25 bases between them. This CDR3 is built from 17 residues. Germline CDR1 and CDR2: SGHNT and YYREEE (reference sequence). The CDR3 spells CASGLQGRAPPDSPLHF. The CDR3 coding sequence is TGTGCCAGCGGGCTTCAGGGGAGGGCACCTCCGGATTCACCCCTCCACTTT.

The CDR3 DNA reads as TGTGCCAGCAGCTTCGCGACAGGGCTCCAAGAGACCCAGTACTTC. Protein: CASSFATGLQETQYF. V usage is TRBV5-4 and J usage is TRBJ2-5, with 7 nucleotides matching TRBD1. The CDR3 totals 15 residues. Unmatched junction bases numbered 5, after V lost 2 bases and J lost 1 base. Germline CDR1 is SGHNT and CDR2 is YYREEE (reference sequence).

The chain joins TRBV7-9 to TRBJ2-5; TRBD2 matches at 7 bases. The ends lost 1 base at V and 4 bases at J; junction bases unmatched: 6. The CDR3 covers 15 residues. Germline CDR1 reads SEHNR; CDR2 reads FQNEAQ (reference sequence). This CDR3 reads CASSLVLGGRETQYF. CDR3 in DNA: TGTGCCAGCAGCTTAGTCCTGGGAGGGAGAGAGACCCAGTACTTC.

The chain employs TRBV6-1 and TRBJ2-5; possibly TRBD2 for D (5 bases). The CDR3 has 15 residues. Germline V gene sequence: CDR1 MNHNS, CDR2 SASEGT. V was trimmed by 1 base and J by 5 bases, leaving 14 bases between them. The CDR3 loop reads CASSEVRTGGETQYF. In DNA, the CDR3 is TGTGCCAGCAGTGAAGTGAGGACCGGCGGGGAGACCCAGTACTTC.

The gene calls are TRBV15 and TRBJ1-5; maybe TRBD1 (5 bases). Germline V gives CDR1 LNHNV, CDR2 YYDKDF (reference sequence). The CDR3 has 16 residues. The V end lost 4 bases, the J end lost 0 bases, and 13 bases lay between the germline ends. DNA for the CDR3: TGTGCCACCAGCATGCTCGGAGGGGATAGCAATCAGCCCCAGCATTTT. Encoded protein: CATSMLGGDSNQPQHF.

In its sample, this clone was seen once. The DNA of the CDR3 is TGTGCCAGCAGCCGCAGGGAAAGCAATCAGCCCCAGCATTTT. It encodes CASSRRESNQPQHF. The chain joins TRBV28 to TRBJ1-5; a possible D gene is TRBD1 (5 bases). Germline V gene lookup returns CDR1 MDHEN and CDR2 SYDVKM. The CDR3 runs to 14 residues. V was pared by 6 bases and J by 1 base, with 10 bases between.

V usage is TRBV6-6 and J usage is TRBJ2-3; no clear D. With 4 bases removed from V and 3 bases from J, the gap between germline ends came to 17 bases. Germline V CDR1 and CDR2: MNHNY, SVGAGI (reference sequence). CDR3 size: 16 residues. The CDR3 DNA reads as TGTGCCAGCAGTTTCACCGGGTCCGAGACTACAGATACGCAGTATTTT. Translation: CASSFTGSETTDTQYF.

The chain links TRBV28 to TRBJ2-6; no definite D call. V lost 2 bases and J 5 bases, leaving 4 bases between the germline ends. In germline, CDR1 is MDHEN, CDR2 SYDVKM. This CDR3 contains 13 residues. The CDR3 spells CASSLGWANVLTF. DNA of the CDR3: TGTGCCAGCAGTTTAGGCTGGGCCAACGTCCTGACTTTC. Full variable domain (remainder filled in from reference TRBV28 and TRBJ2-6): DVKVTQSSRYLVKRTGEKVFLECVQDMDHENMFWYRQDPGLGLRLIYFSYDVKMKEKGDIPEGYSVSREKKERFSLILESASTNQTSMYLCASSLGWANVLTFGAGSRLTVL.

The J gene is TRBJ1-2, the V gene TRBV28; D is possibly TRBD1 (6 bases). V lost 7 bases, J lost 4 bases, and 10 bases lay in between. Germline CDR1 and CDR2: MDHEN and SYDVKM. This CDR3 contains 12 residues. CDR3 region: CASTTQGYGYTF. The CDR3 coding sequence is TGTGCCAGCACCACACAGGGCTATGGCTACACCTTC.